This T cell receptor (beta chain) originates from a study of blood T cell repertoires in COVID-19. Study at large: PBMCs, B-cell-depleted T cells, or T cells provided the cDNA or gDNA that made up the material.

This CDR3 is 12 amino acids long. Germline V gene sequence: CDR1 KGHSH, CDR2 LQKENI. Germline trimming cut 4 bases from V and 5 bases from J; bases unmatched to any gene: 0. Data came from immunoSEQ multiplex PCR; TCRdb stores just in-frame clones and leaves some out. The sample records fewer than 250,000 clones, under 90% being singletons. The chain combines TRBV18 with TRBJ2-7, with 9 nucleotides matching TRBD1. This TCR was sampled from a man in his sixties who had recovered from COVID-19. Sequencing input: peripheral blood. The CDR3 DNA follows: TGTGCCAGCTCACGGGACAGGGACGAGCAGTACTTC. This sequence encodes CASSRDRDEQYF. Full variable domain (missing parts from reference TRBV18 and TRBJ2-7): NAGVMQNPRHLVRRRGQEARLRCSPMKGHSHVYWYRQLPEEGLKFMVYLQKENIIDESGMPKERFSAEFPKEGPSILRIQQVVRGDSAAYFCASSRDRDEQYFGPGTRLTVT.